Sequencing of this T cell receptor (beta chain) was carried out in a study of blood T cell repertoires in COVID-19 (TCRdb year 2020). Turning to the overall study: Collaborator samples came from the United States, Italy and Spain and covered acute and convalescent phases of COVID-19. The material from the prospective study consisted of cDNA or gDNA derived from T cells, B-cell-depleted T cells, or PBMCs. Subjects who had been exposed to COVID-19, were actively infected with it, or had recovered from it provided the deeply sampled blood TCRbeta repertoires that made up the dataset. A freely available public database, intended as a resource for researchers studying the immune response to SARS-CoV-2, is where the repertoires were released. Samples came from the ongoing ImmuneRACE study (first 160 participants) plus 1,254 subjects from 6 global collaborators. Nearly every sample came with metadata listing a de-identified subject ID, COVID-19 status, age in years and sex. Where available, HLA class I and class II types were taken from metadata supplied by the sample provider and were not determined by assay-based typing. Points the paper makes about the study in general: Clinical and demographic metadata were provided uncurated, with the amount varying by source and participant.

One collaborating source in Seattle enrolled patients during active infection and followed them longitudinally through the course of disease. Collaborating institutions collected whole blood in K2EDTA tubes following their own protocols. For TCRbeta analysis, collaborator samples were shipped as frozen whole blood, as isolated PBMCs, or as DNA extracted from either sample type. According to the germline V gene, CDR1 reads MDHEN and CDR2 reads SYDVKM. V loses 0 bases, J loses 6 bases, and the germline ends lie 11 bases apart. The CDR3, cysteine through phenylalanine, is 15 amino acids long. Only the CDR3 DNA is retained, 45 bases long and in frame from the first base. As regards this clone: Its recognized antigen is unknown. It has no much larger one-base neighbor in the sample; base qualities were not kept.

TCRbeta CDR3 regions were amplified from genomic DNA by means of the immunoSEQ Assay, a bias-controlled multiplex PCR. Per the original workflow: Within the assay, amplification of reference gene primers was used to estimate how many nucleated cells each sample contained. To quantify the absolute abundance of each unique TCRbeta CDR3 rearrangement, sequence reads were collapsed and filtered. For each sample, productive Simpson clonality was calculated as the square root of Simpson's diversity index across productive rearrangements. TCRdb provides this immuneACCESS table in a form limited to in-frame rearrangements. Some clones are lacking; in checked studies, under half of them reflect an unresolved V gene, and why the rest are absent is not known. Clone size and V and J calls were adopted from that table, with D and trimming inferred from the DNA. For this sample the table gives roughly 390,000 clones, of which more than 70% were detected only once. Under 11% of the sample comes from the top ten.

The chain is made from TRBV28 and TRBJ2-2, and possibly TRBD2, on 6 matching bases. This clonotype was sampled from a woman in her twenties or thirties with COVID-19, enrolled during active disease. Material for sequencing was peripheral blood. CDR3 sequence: CASSLWGLGAGELFF. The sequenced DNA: TGTGCCAGCAGTTTATGGGGACTGGGGGCCGGGGAGCTGTTTTTT.